Listed below are T cell receptor beta chains from one sample, sequenced in a study of OX40 agonist ivuxolimab in advanced cancers. The data were produced by immunoSEQ multiplex PCR, yet TCRdb's version contains in-frame clones alone and is incomplete. The table shows 75,000 to 95,000 clones, with 91% occurring only once. The source material was CD4+ or CD8+ T cells sorted from blood, sampled in a trial of the OX40 agonist ivuxolimab. Every receptor here comes from an adult with an advanced solid tumor such as melanoma, head and neck, liver or kidney cancer. Each CDR3 is given with its conserved first and last residue. The D gene is left open where the match is weak. Expanded clones get a size class; other rows say once, few or many, or leave the size out.

d_call j_call clone_size v_call cdr3_nt cdr3_aa
TRBD2 TRBJ2-7 - TRBV5-1 TGCGCCAGCAGCCCGGGGACTAGCGGGACCTACGAGCAGTACTTC CASSPGTSGTYEQYF
- TRBJ2-1 - TRBV9 TGTGCCAGCAGCGTAGGGACCTACAATGAGCAGTTCTTC CASSVGTYNEQFF
- TRBJ2-2 - TRBV7-2 TGTGCCAGCAGCTTAGTCTGGACCGGGGAGCTGTTTTTT CASSLVWTGELFF
TRBD1 TRBJ2-5 - TRBV29-1 TGCAGCGTTGAAGTCGCAGGGGGAGCACGGGAGACCCAGTACTTC CSVEVAGGARETQYF
- TRBJ2-2 - TRBV5-1 TGCGCCAGCAGCATACGGACAGCAAGTAACACCGGGGAGCTGTTTTTT CASSIRTASNTGELFF
- TRBJ1-4 - TRBV14 TGTGCCAGCAGCCAGGATGCATGGGGCAGTGGAAAACTGTTTTTT CASSQDAWGSGKLFF
- TRBJ1-5 - TRBV28 TGTGCCAGCAGTTTAGGGGGCAGCCATAGCAATCAGCCCCAGCATTTT CASSLGGSHSNQPQHF
- TRBJ1-2 - TRBV28 TGTGCCAGCAGTTCCCAGACGGGTAACTATGGCTACACCTTC CASSSQTGNYGYTF
- TRBJ2-4 - TRBV12-2 TGTGCAAGTCGCCTATGGGGGGACATTCAGTACTTC CASRLWGDIQYF
TRBD1 TRBJ1-6 - TRBV5-4 TGTGCATGGACAGGGGGAAATAATTCACCCCTCCACTTT CAWTGGNNSPLHF
- TRBJ1-3 - TRBV19 TGTGCCAGTAAATGGTTACTCTCTGGAAACACCATATATTTT CASKWLLSGNTIYF
TRBD1 TRBJ1-5 once TRBV4-2 TGTGCCAGCAGCCAAGAGGGGACAGGGGTTCAGCCCCAGCATTTT CASSQEGTGVQPQHF
TRBD2 TRBJ2-5 - TRBV2 TGTGCCAGCAGTGATGGTTTGGGGAGGGGGACCCAGTACTTC CASSDGLGRGTQYF
- TRBJ1-4 few TRBV18 TGTGCCAGCTCACAGCAGCAAGATGAAAAACTGTTTTTT CASSQQQDEKLFF
TRBD1 TRBJ2-7 - TRBV6-5 TGTGCCAGCAGTCGTACAGGGGCGCGGAACGAGCAGTACTTC CASSRTGARNEQYF
- TRBJ2-2 - TRBV10-1 TGCGCCAGCAGTGGGGGAAGCGGACAGAGGGTGCCCGGGGAGCTGTTTTTT CASSGGSGQRVPGELFF
- TRBJ2-7 - TRBV5-1 TGCGCCAGCAGCTTGGAGGCGGTACTCTCCTACGAGCAGTACTTC CASSLEAVLSYEQYF
- TRBJ2-2 once TRBV19 TGTGCCAGTAGTCGAGGCGGGGCGAACACCGGGGAGCTGTTTTTT CASSRGGANTGELFF
- TRBJ1-4 - TRBV27 TGTGCCAGCAGTTCAGACCGCGGGCTAGGTGAAAAACTGTTTTTT CASSSDRGLGEKLFF
TRBD2 TRBJ2-7 - TRBV7-9 TGTGCCAGCAGCTCAGACAGACTAGCTTTCTACGAGCAGTACTTC CASSSDRLAFYEQYF
- TRBJ1-3 - TRBV28 TGTGCCAGCAGTTTAGGACAGCCACACCACGGAAACACCATATATTTT CASSLGQPHHGNTIYF
TRBD1 TRBJ2-4 - TRBV5-1 TGCGCCAGCAGCGGGGGACAGAGAGGCAACATTCAGTACTTC CASSGGQRGNIQYF
- TRBJ2-1 - TRBV27 TGTGCCAGCAGAGAGCTCGGGAGCTCCTACAATGAGCAGTTCTTC CASRELGSSYNEQFF
- TRBJ1-2 - TRBV29-1 - CSVAGDYGCTF
- TRBJ2-7 - TRBV28 TGTGCCAGCAGTTTAAGGGGCTCAGGGCGGCGTGGGGAGCAGTACTTC CASSLRGSGRRGEQYF
- TRBJ2-5 - TRBV7-2 TGTGCCAGCAGCCCACCCACCCGGAGGGAGACCCAGTACTTC CASSPPTRRETQYF
- TRBJ2-3 - TRBV18 TGTGCCAGCTCACCACCGAACCGGAGGTTGGACACAGATACGCAGTATTTT CASSPPNRRLDTDTQYF
TRBD1 TRBJ2-1 - TRBV28 TGTGCCAGCAGTTTCGGACAGGGATCCTACAATGAGCAGTTCTTC CASSFGQGSYNEQFF
TRBD2 TRBJ2-1 - TRBV10-1 TGCGCCAGCAGTGATCAGCGGGAGAGGAATGAGCAGTTCTTC CASSDQRERNEQFF
- TRBJ2-2 - TRBV27 TGTGCCAGCAGTTTATCTCTTAGGAACACCGGGGAGCTGTTTTTT CASSLSLRNTGELFF
- TRBJ2-7 - TRBV5-6 TGTGCCAGCAGCTTGGTTGGAGACTACGAGCAGTACTTC CASSLVGDYEQYF
- TRBJ2-2 - TRBV7-9 TGTGCCATCACGGCAGGGAGGAACACCGGGGAGCTGTTTTTT CAITAGRNTGELFF
TRBD1 TRBJ2-2 few TRBV28 TGTGCCAGCACCATAGGGGACAGAGACACCGGGGAGCTGTTTTTT CASTIGDRDTGELFF
TRBD1 TRBJ2-7 - TRBV6-4 TGTGCCAGCAGTGGCCCACTTCACGACAGGGCCAGGTACGAGCAGTACTTC CASSGPLHDRARYEQYF
- TRBJ1-1 - TRBV7-2 TGTGCCAGCAGCCCAGGGACGGCGAACACTGAAGCTTTCTTT CASSPGTANTEAFF
- TRBJ2-1 - TRBV11-2 TGTGCCAGCAGCCCGATAAGCGGCGATGGAGTCCGTCGACTCTTC CASSPISGDGVRRLF
- TRBJ1-3 - TRBV28 TGTGCCAGAGACCGTTTGGGGAACACCATATATTTT CARDRLGNTIYF
- TRBJ2-7 - TRBV28 TGTGCCAGCAGTCCGGTCCGTACCGATATATACGAGCAGTACTTC CASSPVRTDIYEQYF
- TRBJ2-1 - TRBV10-1 TGCGCCAGCAGTGAGGGGGGTGGCTACAATGAGCAGTTCTTC CASSEGGGYNEQFF
- TRBJ1-5 - TRBV4-1 TGCGCCAGCAGCCAAGATCTTTCAGCTTATAGCAATCAGCCCCAGCATTTT CASSQDLSAYSNQPQHF
- TRBJ2-3 - TRBV5-4 TGTGCCAGCAGCTTTGGCTGGGCGGGCACAGATACGCAGTATTTT CASSFGWAGTDTQYF
TRBD2 TRBJ2-1 once TRBV5-1 TGCGCCAGCAGCCCAGGACTAGCGGGAGAAGGCGGTGAGCAGTTCTTC CASSPGLAGEGGEQFF
- TRBJ1-4 - TRBV28 TGTGCCAGCAGTTTATACAGAACTAATGAAAAACTGTTTTTT CASSLYRTNEKLFF
TRBD1 TRBJ1-2 - TRBV18 TGTGCCAGCTCACCAGGTGTGCAGGGGGCGGCCTATGGCTACACCTTC CASSPGVQGAAYGYTF
- TRBJ2-1 - TRBV5-6 TGTGCCAGCAGCCCGACTATAGGGAATGAGCAGTTCTTC CASSPTIGNEQFF
- TRBJ1-4 - TRBV14 TGTGCCAGCAGCAGTAACAGGGCAACTAATGAAAAACTGTTTTTT CASSSNRATNEKLFF
TRBD1 TRBJ1-5 - TRBV7-8 TGTGCCAGCAGCTTAGAGGGCAGGGGGAGCAATCAGCCCCAGCATTTT CASSLEGRGSNQPQHF
- TRBJ2-7 - TRBV4-1 TGCGCCAGCAGCCCAGAGGCATCCCGTCGGAGGTCCTACGAGCAGTACTTC CASSPEASRRRSYEQYF